The 21 T cell receptor beta chains presented below share a single source sample, sequenced in a study of T cell responses to AZD1222 COVID-19 vaccine. Sequenced by immunoSEQ multiplex PCR; TCRdb stores in-frame clones only, minus some. This table has 150,000 to 160,000 clones, roughly nine tenths appearing once. The source material was peripheral blood, sampled on day 0 of MenACWY control vaccination. These receptors were taken from an adult in good health.

The chain couples TRBV7-9 to TRBJ1-4; D is perhaps TRBD1 (5 bases). Germline loops: CDR1 SEHNR, CDR2 FQNEAQ (reference sequence). V was shortened by 8 bases and J by 4 bases, with 26 bases between the two germline ends. This CDR3 spans 18 amino acids. CDR3: CASCPGNWGSECNEKLFF. DNA of the CDR3: TGTGCCAGCTGCCCCGGTAACTGGGGCAGCGAGTGTAATGAAAAACTGTTTTTT.

The chain joins TRBV24-1 to TRBJ2-7; 8 bases line up with TRBD1. V dropped 7 bases and J dropped 6; count of bases not matched to a gene: 7. Germline CDR1 reads KGHDR; CDR2 reads SFDVKD. The CDR3 is 13 amino acids. In DNA, the CDR3 is TGTGCCACCAGGGAAGACAGGGGAGGCGAGCAGTACTTC. This translates into CATREDRGGEQYF.

This clone was seen just once. The chain links TRBV19 to TRBJ2-1; D is possibly TRBD2 (6 bases). The CDR3 covers 15 residues. With 7 bases removed from V and 4 bases from J, the gap between germline ends came to 17 bases. Germline CDR1 LNHDA, CDR2 SQIVND (reference sequence). The CDR3 DNA sequence: TGTGCCAGTATGTCACCAGGGACTCGGTACAATGAGCAGTTCTTC. This sequence encodes CASMSPGTRYNEQFF. The full variable domain, with the rest looked up from reference TRBV19 and TRBJ2-1, is DGGITQSPKYLFRKEGQNVTLSCEQNLNHDAMYWYRQDPGQGLRLIYYSQIVNDFQKGDIAEGYSVSREKKESFPLTVTSAQKNPTAFYLCASMSPGTRYNEQFFGPGTRLTVL.

The chain is built from TRBV15 and TRBJ1-1; possible D gene TRBD1, 5 bases. Trimming took 5 bases from V and 0 from J, leaving 13 bases between them. This CDR3 comprises 15 residues. Per germline, CDR1 LNHNV and CDR2 YYDKDF (reference sequence). CDR3 DNA sequence: TGTGCCACCAGCGTTTGGGGCGGGATGAACACTGAAGCTTTCTTT. It yields the protein CATSVWGGMNTEAFF.

The genes are TRBV27 and TRBJ2-1; TRBD2 matches at 13 bases. The germline V gene encodes CDR1 MNHEY and CDR2 SMNVEV (reference sequence). J lost 9 bases, V lost 8 bases, and 4 bases had no gene match. The CDR3 is 13 amino acids. CDR3 amino acids: CASGLAGVAEQFF. The CDR3 bases are TGTGCCAGCGGACTAGCGGGAGTGGCTGAGCAGTTCTTC.

This clone was observed a single time. This chain uses TRBV7-3 with TRBJ2-2; TRBD1 aligns across 7 bases. The germline V gene has CDR1 SGHTA and CDR2 FQGTGA. V shed 2 bases, J shed 4 bases, and the junction held 4 bases outside the gene matches. The CDR3 is made up of 15 amino acids. CDR3 region: CASSLAPGGTGELFF. The DNA of the CDR3 is TGTGCCAGCAGCTTAGCCCCAGGGGGCACCGGGGAGCTGTTTTTT. The full variable domain, rest sourced from reference TRBV7-3 and TRBJ2-2, is GAGVSQTPSNKVTEKGKYVELRCDPISGHTALYWYRQSLGQGPEFLIYFQGTGAADDSGLPNDRFFAVRPEGSVSTLKIQRTERGDSAVYLCASSLAPGGTGELFFGEGSRLTVL.

The sample holds a few counts of this clone. This chain connects TRBV28 to TRBJ1-2; D not certain. The germline V and J ends were trimmed by 5 bases and 0 bases, with 13 bases remaining between them. Germline values: CDR1 MDHEN, CDR2 SYDVKM. The CDR3 extends over 15 amino acids. CDR3 DNA: TGTGCCAGCAGTCCCGGTTCTCCATCTAACTATGGCTACACCTTC. This sequence encodes CASSPGSPSNYGYTF.

This chain joins TRBV10-1 and TRBJ1-1, with TRBD1 as a possible D gene (5 bases). The CDR3 length is 13 residues. The germline CDR1 and CDR2 sequences are WNHNN and SYGVQD (reference sequence). Between the trimmed V and J ends, which lost 3 bases and 3 bases, there was a span of 8 bases. CDR3 sequence reads: CASSEGEYTEAFF. CDR3 bases: TGCGCCAGCAGTGAAGGGGAATACACTGAAGCTTTCTTT.

The V gene is TRBV4-1, the J gene TRBJ1-2; a possible D gene is TRBD1 (6 bases). CDR1 MGHRA and CDR2 YSYEKL come from the germline V gene. V lost 4 bases and J 2 bases, leaving 17 bases between the germline ends. There are 16 residues in the CDR3. The DNA for the CDR3 is TGCGCCAGCAGCCCTTCAACAGGGAGTAACAACTATGGCTACACCTTC. Its protein is CASSPSTGSNNYGYTF.

V gene TRBV6-6 combines with J gene TRBJ2-7; 9 positions agree with TRBD2. V shed 8 bases and J 5 bases; nucleotides not matched to a gene: 10. The CDR3 covers 14 residues. Germline V gene sequence: CDR1 MNHNY, CDR2 SVGAGI (reference sequence). The DNA for the CDR3 is TGTGCCAGCTCCTGGGGCGGGGGGGCGAACGAGCAGTACGTC. As protein: CASSWGGGANEQYV.

This chain joins TRBV5-1 and TRBJ2-1, with TRBD1 as a possible D gene (5 bases). The CDR3 covers 11 residues. V lost 4 bases, J lost 9 bases, and 8 bases lay in between. Germline-derived CDR1 and CDR2 are SGHRS and YFSETQ. The CDR3 bases are TGCGCCAGCAGCCGACAGTTTGAGCAGTTCTTC. This gives the protein CASSRQFEQFF.

CDR3 residues: CAVQSSYNEQFF. The CDR3 region has the DNA TGTGCGGTACAGTCTTCCTACAATGAGCAGTTCTTC. The chain combines TRBV10-3 with TRBJ2-1, with no clear D. Germline V gene data show CDR1 as ENHRY and CDR2 as SYGVKD. This CDR3 spans 12 amino acids.

The chain couples TRBV7-9 to TRBJ2-5, with 9 bases identical to TRBD1. Germline-derived CDR1 and CDR2 are SEHNR and FQNEAQ (reference sequence). This CDR3 is built from 17 residues. J was trimmed by 2 bases and V by 5 bases; bases with no gene match: 12. The CDR3 coding sequence is TGTGCCAGCAGCCGCGACAGGGGGAGGAGGTCTCAAGAGACCCAGTACTTC. The encoded protein is CASSRDRGRRSQETQYF.

In this sample, this clone turned up a few times. J is TRBJ2-2 and V is TRBV7-6; TRBD1 matches 7 bases. The germline gives CDR1 SGHVS, CDR2 FNYEAQ. The CDR3 is 16 residues long. Trimming at V came to 1 base and at J to 4 bases, leaving 6 bases not matched to a gene. CDR3 loop: CASSLEPAGGTGELFF. The CDR3 DNA reads TGTGCCAGCAGCTTAGAGCCGGCAGGGGGCACCGGGGAGCTGTTTTTT.

This clone was seen only once. One junction end does not reproduce the germline sequence, and a read error may be involved. V usage is TRBV12-3 or TRBV12-4 and J usage is TRBJ1-2; a possible D gene is TRBD1 (6 bases). This CDR3 contains 12 residues. DNA of the CDR3: TGTGCCAGCAGTGAGGGGGGGGATGGCCACACCTTC. Translation: CASSEGGDGHTF.

Remarks on this clone: A read error may produce the germline difference seen at one junction end. The rearrangement links TRBV7-3 to TRBJ2-2; 8 positions match TRBD2. CDR3 length: 15 residues. Germline V CDR1 and CDR2: SGHTA, FQGTGA. The CDR3 coding sequence is TGTGCCAGCAGCTTACGTAGCGGGAACGCCGGGGAGCTGTTTTTT. Translating gives CASSLRSGNAGELFF.

The J gene is TRBJ2-5, the V gene TRBV2, with 9 bases fitting TRBD1. V trimming: 4 bases; J trimming: 4 bases; junction bases outside the gene matches: 4. Germline loops: CDR1 SNHLY, CDR2 FYNNEI. The CDR3 spans 14 residues. This chain's CDR3 is CASSAGTGRETQYF. In DNA form, the CDR3 reads TGTGCCAGCAGTGCTGGGACAGGGAGAGAGACCCAGTACTTC.

Here the CDR3 reads CASSKGQGFGYTF. DNA for the CDR3: TGTGCCAGCAGCAAGGGACAGGGATTTGGCTACACCTTC. The V call is TRBV5-8, the J call TRBJ1-2, with 9 bases matching TRBD1. The CDR3 extends over 13 amino acids. CDR1 and CDR2 from the germline V gene are SGHTS and YDEGEE. V trimming: 4 bases; J trimming: 7 bases; junction bases outside the gene matches: 5. Together with reference TRBV5-8 and TRBJ1-2, the CDR3 gives the full variable domain: EAGVTQSPTHLIKTRGQQATLRCSPISGHTSVYWYQQALGLGLQFLLWYDEGEERNRGNFPPRFSGRQFPNYSSELNVNALELEDSALYLCASSKGQGFGYTFGSGTRLTVV.

The genes are TRBV10-2 and TRBJ1-1, with a tentative D call TRBD1 (6 bases). Trimming stripped 8 bases from V and 4 bases from J, with 14 bases between. Germline loops: CDR1 WSHSY, CDR2 SAAADI. This CDR3 spans 13 amino acids. For the CDR3, the DNA is TGCGCCAGCTTCGACAGGTTACTCACTGAAGCTTTCTTT. Protein product: CASFDRLLTEAFF.

This sequence joins TRBV6-2 or TRBV6-3 and TRBJ2-7, with 14 bases fitting TRBD2. Germline loops: CDR1 MNHEY, CDR2 SVGEGT. Germline trimming cut 5 bases from V and 4 bases from J; bases unmatched to any gene: 7. CDR3 length equals 16 residues. The CDR3 DNA reads TGTGCCAGCAGTCCCACCGGACTAGCGGGAGGTTACGAGCAGTACTTC. Translation gives CASSPTGLAGGYEQYF.

This chain connects TRBV2 to TRBJ2-1; D might be TRBD1 (6 bases). V lost 3 bases, J lost 3 bases, and 9 bases lay in between. The germline CDR1 and CDR2 sequences are SNHLY and FYNNEI. The CDR3 is 14 residues long. The CDR3 region is CASSEGRGYNEQFF. As DNA, the CDR3 is TGTGCCAGCAGTGAGGGCAGGGGCTACAATGAGCAGTTCTTC.